The 3 T cell receptor beta chains reported below all come from one sample, sequenced in a study of blood T cells in healthy people across ages. A second roughly 6 to 11 cycle PCR used barcoded and J-beta primers. Each CDR3 protein gets one entry after TCRdb re-called the 5' RACE reads with MiXCR. Of some 760,000 distinct CDR3 sequences listed, just under 25% are singletons. This sample also appeared in a second study, on T cells of mothers and their children.

The sample comprised blood. These receptors were obtained from a boy aged 10-17 years in good health.

V and J are TRBV20-1 and TRBJ2-7; D is unresolved. The germline V and J ends were trimmed by 1 base and 2 bases, with 9 bases remaining between them. In germline, CDR1 is DFQATT, CDR2 SNEGSKA (reference sequence). The CDR3 is 13 amino acids. The CDR3 region has the DNA TGCAGTGCTAGAGGCGTGGGGACCTACGAGCAGTACTTC. Encoded protein: CSARGVGTYEQYF.

The V call is TRBV29-1, the J call TRBJ1-2; no firm D call. Germline CDR1 reads SQVTM; CDR2 reads ANQGSEA. V dropped 4 bases and J dropped 2 bases, with 11 bases sitting between them. The CDR3 totals 13 residues. This CDR3 is CSVAAQENYGYTF. The CDR3 DNA is TGCAGCGTTGCTGCGCAGGAAAACTATGGCTACACCTTC.

The table lists this clonotype with a few counts. V and J are TRBV18 and TRBJ2-5, with D possibly TRBD2 on 5 matching bases. The CDR3 covers 15 residues. The germline V gene encodes CDR1 KGHSH and CDR2 LQKENI. V dropped 0 bases and J dropped 5 bases, with 13 bases sitting between them. CDR3 region: CASSPPGSLGETQYF. CDR3 bases: TGTGCCAGCTCACCACCAGGGAGCTTGGGTGAGACCCAGTACTTC.